Following are 16 T cell receptor beta chains from one sample sequenced in a study of blood T cell repertoires in COVID-19. Profiled with immunoSEQ multiplex PCR; TCRdb holds only in-frame clones, not every one. The repertoire holds approximately 250,000 clones, with around 80% as singletons. Input material: peripheral blood. These receptors came from a man aged 60 to 69 with acute or convalescent COVID-19.

V usage is TRBV28 and J usage is TRBJ2-1; TRBD2 aligns across 7 bases. V lost 1 base, J lost 6 bases, and 12 bases stayed unmatched. Germline V lookup: CDR1 MDHEN, CDR2 SYDVKM. The CDR3 has 17 amino acids. The CDR3 DNA reads as TGTGCCAGCAGTTTATTAGTTTACGGCGGGAGCGCCAATGAGCAGTTCTTC. Amino acid sequence: CASSLLVYGGSANEQFF.

The V call is TRBV10-3, the J call TRBJ1-5; D not certain. Trimming cost V 3 bases and J 7 bases, with 13 bases left between them. The length of the CDR3 is 14 residues. Germline loops: CDR1 ENHRY, CDR2 SYGVKD. The CDR3 here is CAISDGLGEQPQHF. For the CDR3, the DNA is TGTGCCATCAGTGATGGTTTGGGCGAGCAGCCCCAGCATTTT.

The J gene is TRBJ1-6, the V gene TRBV27, with D uncertain. The CDR3 consists of 16 residues. Germline CDR1 reads MNHEY; CDR2 reads SMNVEV (reference sequence). The V end lost 2 bases, the J end lost 7 bases, and 15 bases lay between the germline ends. CDR3 bases: TGTGCCAGCAGTTTAGACGGCGGGCCGGGGAATTCACCCCTCCACTTT. This gives the protein CASSLDGGPGNSPLHF.

The J gene is TRBJ1-4, the V gene TRBV28, with a weak D call TRBD1 (6 bases). V lost 5 bases and J 6 bases, leaving 19 bases between the germline ends. The CDR3 is made up of 16 amino acids. The germline gives CDR1 MDHEN, CDR2 SYDVKM. CDR3 sequence: CASSPPKTGYHEKLFF. The CDR3 region has the DNA TGTGCCAGCAGTCCTCCCAAGACAGGCTATCATGAAAAACTGTTTTTT.

This clone was recorded a few times. V is TRBV29-1 and J is TRBJ1-6, with unresolved D. The CDR3 is 13 amino acids. The germline CDR1 and CDR2 sequences are SQVTM and ANQGSEA. The ends were cut back, 4 bases at V and 10 bases at J, with 14 bases in the middle. The CDR3 reads CSVAGRHGSPLHF. The CDR3 nucleotides read TGCAGCGTTGCAGGCAGGCATGGCTCACCCCTCCACTTT.

The gene calls are TRBV5-4 and TRBJ2-7, with a possible D match to TRBD1 (6 bases). V dropped 3 bases and J dropped 0 bases, with 13 bases sitting between them. Germline V CDR1 and CDR2: SGHNT, YYREEE (reference sequence). This CDR3 spans 15 amino acids. CDR3 nucleotides: TGTGCCAGCAGCTCCGGACAGAGGCCCTCCTACGAGCAGTACTTC. Protein product: CASSSGQRPSYEQYF.

This chain connects TRBV11-1 to TRBJ1-2; D ambiguous. CDR3 length: 14 amino acids. V lost 5 bases, J lost 6 bases, and 16 bases lay in between. Germline V gene data show CDR1 as SGHAT and CDR2 as FQDESV (reference sequence). This CDR3 is CASSRSSRNHGYTF. DNA of the CDR3: TGTGCCAGCAGCCGATCATCGCGAAACCATGGCTACACCTTC.

The chain recombines TRBV21-1 with TRBJ2-2; TRBD2 is the table's D call and was not checked against the DNA. TRBV21-1 is marked as a pseudogene. CDR3 length: 16 amino acids. CDR3 protein: CASSLLEGLGSGELFF. The CDR3 region has the DNA TGTGCCAGCAGCCTTCTGGAAGGACTTGGGTCCGGGGAGCTGTTTTTT.

V and J are TRBV5-1 and TRBJ1-1; no reliable D call. The CDR3 spans 13 residues. The germline gives CDR1 SGHRS, CDR2 YFSETQ. Deletions cut 2 bases from V and 8 bases from J, with 13 bases between. The CDR3 sequence: CASSFAPAREAFF. Here the CDR3 DNA reads TGCGCCAGCAGCTTCGCCCCAGCTAGGGAAGCTTTCTTT.

In DNA form, the CDR3 reads TGTGCCAGCAGCTCCGGACAGGGGGCGCATGGCTACACCTTC. It yields the protein CASSSGQGAHGYTF. J is TRBJ1-2 and V is TRBV28, with 11 bases matching TRBD1. The CDR3 has 14 residues. With 6 bases clipped from V and 6 bases from J, the junction kept 6 bases outside the gene matches. The germline CDR1 and CDR2 sequences are MDHEN and SYDVKM.

The chain links TRBV18 to TRBJ1-4, with TRBD1 as a possible D gene (6 bases). Trimming stripped 4 bases from V and 5 bases from J, with 8 bases between. CDR3 length: 13 residues. The germline gives CDR1 KGHSH, CDR2 LQKENI. CDR3 DNA: TGTGCCAGCTCACGCGGACAGAATGAAAAACTGTTTTTT. Its translation is CASSRGQNEKLFF.

The rearrangement uses TRBV3-1 (or the pseudogene TRBV3-2) and TRBJ1-4; weak D call: TRBD1 (6 bases). The V end was cut by 2 bases, the J end by 7 bases, with 14 bases between. The V gene's germline CDR1 is LGHDT and CDR2 YNNKEL (reference sequence). The CDR3 consists of 15 residues. CDR3 in DNA: TGTGCCAGCAGCCAATTCAGGACAGCCCCTGAAAAACTGTTTTTT. Translated, it gives CASSQFRTAPEKLFF.

V gene TRBV18 combines with J gene TRBJ2-4; D may be TRBD1 (6 bases). Trimming took 0 bases from V and 7 from J, leaving 16 bases between them. In germline, CDR1 is KGHSH, CDR2 LQKENI. This CDR3 is built from 16 residues. The CDR3 here is CASSPPGYPQGNIQYF. CDR3 in DNA: TGTGCCAGCTCACCACCGGGCTACCCGCAGGGGAACATTCAGTACTTC. Looking up the rest from reference TRBV18 and TRBJ2-4 gives the full variable domain: NAGVMQNPRHLVRRRGQEARLRCSPMKGHSHVYWYRQLPEEGLKFMVYLQKENIIDESGMPKERFSAEFPKEGPSILRIQQVVRGDSAAYFCASSPPGYPQGNIQYFGAGTRLSVL.

The chain joins TRBV7-3 to TRBJ2-2; 10 bases align to TRBD1. This CDR3 spans 15 amino acids. Per the germline V gene, CDR1 is SGHTA and CDR2 is FQGTGA. V shed 6 bases and J 4 bases; nucleotides not matched to a gene: 5. The CDR3 here is CASRGTGAGTGELFF. CDR3 DNA sequence: TGTGCCAGCAGGGGGACAGGGGCTGGCACCGGGGAGCTGTTTTTT.

The chain combines TRBV5-1 with TRBJ2-7, with D possibly being TRBD1 (5 bases). The germline V gene encodes CDR1 SGHRS and CDR2 YFSETQ. The CDR3 runs to 17 residues. The germline V and J ends were trimmed by 0 bases and 2 bases, with 18 bases remaining between them. This CDR3 reads CASSLGPTTGYPYEQYF. In DNA form, the CDR3 reads TGCGCCAGCAGCTTGGGCCCAACCACAGGTTATCCCTACGAGCAGTACTTC.

The J gene is TRBJ2-5, the V gene TRBV27; the match to TRBD1 covers 8 bases. The germline CDR1 and CDR2 sequences are MNHEY and SMNVEV (reference sequence). V dropped 8 bases and J dropped 5; count of bases not matched to a gene: 10. The CDR3 runs to 14 residues. The CDR3 here is CASQGAGPRETQYF. The CDR3 DNA is TGTGCCAGCCAGGGGGCGGGGCCTCGGGAGACCCAGTACTTC.